This TCR beta chain was recovered during a study of CD8 T cells in ankylosing spondylitis (TCRdb year 2017). Study-wide context: To find TCR variants linked to disease, the study profiled T cell receptor beta repertoires in ankylosing spondylitis patients and healthy donors. Samples of peripheral blood were taken, and for ankylosing spondylitis patients, synovial fluid was collected as well. The full study cohort was made up of approximately 27 ankylosing spondylitis patients and 95 to 130 healthy donors. Overall study results and their limits: The disease-linked clones showed a CD8+ phenotype and occurred at relatively low frequencies in peripheral blood. A TCR beta motif made up of roughly eight highly homologous amino acid variants appeared to be characteristic of blood from ankylosing spondylitis patients. Significant enrichment of the disease-linked clones was reported in matched synovial fluid samples from ankylosing spondylitis patients. Some TCR beta motif variants had previously been reported in synovial fluid and blood of reactive arthritis patients, which suggested common disease-initiation mechanisms.

The instrument was an Illumina HiSeq 2500. TCR beta libraries were prepared by quantitative 5'-RACE with molecular barcodes. Per the authors' processing: A new computational method based on a probabilistic model of VDJ rearrangement was used to identify disease-linked TCR variants. TCRdb passed the public sequencing reads through fastp at Q25 and MiXCR, retaining productive beta sequences. Each entry merges the rows of one CDR3 protein and shows their most common DNA and genes. TCRdb, not the original authors, processed these V and J calls. A total of about 390,000 distinct CDR3 sequences appear in this sample, around 20% of them only once. The ten largest clonotypes hold approximately 16% of the sample. A remark on this clonotype: What this receptor recognizes is not known. There are no base qualities to consult, and no much larger clone falls within one base.

Trimming leaves V shorter by 6 bases and J shorter by 8 bases, with the junction holding 11 bases beyond the gene matches. According to the germline V gene (reference sequence), CDR1 reads SEHNR and CDR2 reads FQNEAQ. The CDR3 runs 16 amino acids, cysteine and phenylalanine included. The CDR3 DNA has 48 bases and is translated from base 1. Sequences were obtained from blood, either unsorted or a sorted T cell fraction (not recorded which). The TCR sequence derives from a male donor with ankylosing spondylitis. The rearrangement combines TRBV7-9 with TRBJ2-1; TRBD2 lines up with 12 middle nucleotides. CDR3 protein: CASSPDRLAGVHEQFF. Read as DNA, the sequence is TGTGCCAGCAGTCCGGACCGACTAGCGGGAGTCCATGAGCAGTTCTTC.